These 7 T cell receptor beta chains were sequenced from one sample in a study of cytomegalovirus exposure and HLA in healthy donors. Primers: 60 Vbeta forward and 13 Jbeta reverse. Repertoires were generated with immunoSEQ multiplex PCR, while TCRdb's copy carries only in-frame clones and drops some. The sample has around 150,000 clones, 78% seen once. Sample: PBMCs. The receptors here all came from a male donor in good health and CMV-seronegative.

This clone appeared a single time. The DNA of the CDR3 is TGTGCCAGCAGTTTATCCGGGGTTAAGAACACTGAAGCTTTCTTT. Translating gives CASSLSGVKNTEAFF. The V call is TRBV27, the J call TRBJ1-1, with D hard to call. Looked up from germline, CDR1 is MNHEY and CDR2 is SMNVEV (reference sequence). V was shortened by 0 bases and J by 1 base, with 9 bases between the two germline ends. The CDR3 contains 15 residues.

This clone occurred a few times. V usage is TRBV4-1 and J usage is TRBJ1-1; TRBD1 is a possible D gene (6 bases). CDR3 length: 14 amino acids. Germline loops: CDR1 MGHRA, CDR2 YSYEKL. Trimming shortened V by 4 bases and J by 1 base, and 10 bases separated the two germline ends. CDR3 in amino acids: CASSPQGGNTEAFF. CDR3 DNA sequence: TGCGCCAGCAGCCCACAGGGTGGGAACACTGAAGCTTTCTTT.

V is TRBV11-2 and J is TRBJ2-7; D unclear. CDR3 length: 11 amino acids. V gave up 11 bases and J gave up 0 bases, with 8 bases separating them. CDR1 and CDR2 from the germline V gene are SGHAT and FQNNGV. This CDR3 is CASRSSYEQYF. CDR3 nucleotides: TGTGCCTCCCGGAGCTCCTACGAGCAGTACTTC.

This sequence joins TRBV15 and TRBJ1-1; no clear D gene. V dropped 1 base and J dropped 8 bases, with 11 bases sitting between them. The CDR3 is 13 residues long. In germline, CDR1 is LNHNV, CDR2 YYDKDF (reference sequence). CDR3 coding DNA: TGTGCCACCAGCAGAGCTTCCCCGGTGGAAGCTTTCTTT. This gives the protein CATSRASPVEAFF. Full variable domain (rest looked up from reference TRBV15 and TRBJ1-1): DAMVIQNPRYQVTQFGKPVTLSCSQTLNHNVMYWYQQKSSQAPKLLFHYYDKDFNNEADTPDNFQSRRPNTSFCFLDIRSPGLGDTAMYLCATSRASPVEAFFGQGTRLTVV.

The gene calls are TRBV10-1 and TRBJ2-7; the match to TRBD2 covers 8 bases. The CDR3 has 14 amino acids. With 6 bases clipped from V and 2 bases from J, the junction kept 6 bases outside the gene matches. The germline gives CDR1 WNHNN, CDR2 SYGVQD (reference sequence). This chain's CDR3 is CASSPGTRTYEQYF. The CDR3 region has the DNA TGCGCCAGCAGCCCCGGGACTAGGACCTACGAGCAGTACTTC.

The chain has TRBV7-9 and TRBJ2-7, with D unresolved. Germline CDR1 and CDR2: SEHNR and FQNEAQ (reference sequence). The CDR3 runs 12 residues. V lost 2 bases to trimming and J lost 5 bases, with 7 bases between them. CDR3 bases: TGTGCCAGCAGCTTATGGAGCGACGAGCAGTACTTC. Translation gives CASSLWSDEQYF.

Only a few counts were recorded for this clone. The chain couples TRBV9 to TRBJ2-3; TRBD2 aligns across 9 bases. V lost 1 base, J lost 1 base, and 1 base stayed unmatched. Germline assignment: CDR1 SGDLS and CDR2 YYNGEE. This CDR3 spans 15 amino acids. As DNA, the CDR3 is TGTGCCAGCAGCGTAATAGCGGGGGGCACAGATACGCAGTATTTT. Translation: CASSVIAGGTDTQYF.